This T cell receptor (beta chain) comes out of a study of blood T cell repertoires in COVID-19. Study information: Nucleic acid was either cDNA or gDNA, and it came from T cells, B-cell-depleted T cells, or PBMCs.

The CDR3 consists of 13 residues. Germline V gives CDR1 ENHRY, CDR2 SYGVKD. V was pared by 10 bases and J by 2 bases, with 4 bases of the junction left unmatched. Data came from immunoSEQ multiplex PCR; TCRdb stores just in-frame clones and leaves some out. Of around 230,000 clones listed, roughly 85% are singletons. The chain recombines TRBV10-3 with TRBJ2-3; 9 bases agree with TRBD2. The sequence was obtained from a woman between 40 and 50 years old with acute COVID-19. The sequencing input was PBMCs or T cells enriched from blood (not recorded which). DNA for the CDR3: TGTGCCACCGAGCGGGGGGTCACAGATACGCAGTATTTT. Its protein is CATERGVTDTQYF.